The clone carrying this T cell receptor (beta chain) was counted ten times or more. This specimen comes from a study of T cells in Graves' hyperthyroidism and ophthalmopathy. The CDR3 has 14 amino acids. Germline loops: CDR1 MGHRA, CDR2 YSYEKL. The germline V and J ends were trimmed by 0 bases and 6 bases, with 11 bases remaining between them. Researchers amplified the TCR beta CDR3 regions from RNA transcripts. The TCR CDR3 was amplified in a first-round RT-PCR using the HTBI primer set. TCRdb re-called the multiplex PCR reads with MiXCR, one entry per CDR3 protein. The data hold about 98,000 distinct CDR3 sequences, with approximately 42% observed a single time.

The sample comprised peripheral blood or thyroid tissue (not recorded which). This clonotype originated in a woman younger than 45 with Graves' hyperthyroidism. This chain joins TRBV4-1 and TRBJ1-1; D is uncertain. The CDR3 region is CASSQDIRAAEAFF. CDR3 DNA sequence: TGCGCCAGCAGCCAAGATATAAGGGCGGCTGAAGCTTTCTTT.